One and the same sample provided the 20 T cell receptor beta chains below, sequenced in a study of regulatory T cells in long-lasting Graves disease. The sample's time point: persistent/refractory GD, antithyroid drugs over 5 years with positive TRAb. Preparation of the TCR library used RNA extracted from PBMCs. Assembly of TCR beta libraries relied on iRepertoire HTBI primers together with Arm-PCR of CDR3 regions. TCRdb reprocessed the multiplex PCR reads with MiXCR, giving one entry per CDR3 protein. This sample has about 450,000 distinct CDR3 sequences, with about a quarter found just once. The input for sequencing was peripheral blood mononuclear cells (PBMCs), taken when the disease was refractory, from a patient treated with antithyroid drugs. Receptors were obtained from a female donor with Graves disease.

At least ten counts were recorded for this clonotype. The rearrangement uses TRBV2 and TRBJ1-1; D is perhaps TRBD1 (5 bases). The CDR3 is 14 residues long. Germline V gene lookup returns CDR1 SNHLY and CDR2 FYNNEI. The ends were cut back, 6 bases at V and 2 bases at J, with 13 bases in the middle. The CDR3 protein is CASRPDSPNTEAFF. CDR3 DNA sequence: TGTGCCAGCAGGCCCGACAGCCCTAACACTGAAGCTTTCTTT.

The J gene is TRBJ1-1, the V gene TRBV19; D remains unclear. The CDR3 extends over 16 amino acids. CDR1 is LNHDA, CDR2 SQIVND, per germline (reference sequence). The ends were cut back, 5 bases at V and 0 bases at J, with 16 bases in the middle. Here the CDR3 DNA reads TGTGCCAGTAGTGACTCCCCCGGCAGTTTGAACACTGAAGCTTTCTTT. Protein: CASSDSPGSLNTEAFF.

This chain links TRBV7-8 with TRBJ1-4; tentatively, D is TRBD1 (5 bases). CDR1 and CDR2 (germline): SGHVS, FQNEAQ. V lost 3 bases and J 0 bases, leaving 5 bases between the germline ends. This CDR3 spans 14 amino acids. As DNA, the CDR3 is TGTGCCAGCAGCTTCAGGGCAACTAATGAAAAACTGTTTTTT. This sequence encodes CASSFRATNEKLFF.

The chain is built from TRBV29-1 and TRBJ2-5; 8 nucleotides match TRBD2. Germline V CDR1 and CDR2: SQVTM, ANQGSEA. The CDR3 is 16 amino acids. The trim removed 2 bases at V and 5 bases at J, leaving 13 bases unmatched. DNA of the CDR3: TGCAGCGTTGAAAAATACACAGCGGGAGTAGATGAGACCCAGTACTTC. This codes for CSVEKYTAGVDETQYF.

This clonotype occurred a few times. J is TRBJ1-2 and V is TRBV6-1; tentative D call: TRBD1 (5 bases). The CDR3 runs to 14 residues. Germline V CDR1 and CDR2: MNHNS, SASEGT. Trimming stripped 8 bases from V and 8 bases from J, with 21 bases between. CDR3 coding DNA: TGTGCCAGCTCTCCCCCGGGGCCTACCCGGGGCTACACCTTC. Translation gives CASSPPGPTRGYTF.

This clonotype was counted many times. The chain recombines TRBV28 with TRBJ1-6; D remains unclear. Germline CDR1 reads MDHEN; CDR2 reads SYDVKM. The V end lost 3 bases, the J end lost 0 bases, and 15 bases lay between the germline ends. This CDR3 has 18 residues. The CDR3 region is CASSFQAAGSSYNSPLHF. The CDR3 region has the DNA TGTGCCAGCAGTTTTCAGGCGGCGGGCAGCTCCTATAATTCACCCCTCCACTTT.

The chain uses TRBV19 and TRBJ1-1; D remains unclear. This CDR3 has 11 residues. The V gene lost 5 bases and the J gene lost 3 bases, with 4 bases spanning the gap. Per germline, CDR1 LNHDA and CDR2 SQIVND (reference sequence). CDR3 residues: CASSQYTEAFF. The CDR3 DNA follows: TGTGCCAGTAGTCAGTACACTGAAGCTTTCTTT.

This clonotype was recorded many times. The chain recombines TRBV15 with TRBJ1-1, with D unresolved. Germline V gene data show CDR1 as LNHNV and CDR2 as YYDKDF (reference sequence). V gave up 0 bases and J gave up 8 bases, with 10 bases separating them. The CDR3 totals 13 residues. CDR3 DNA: TGTGCCACCAGCAGAGAAAATATAAACGAAGCTTTCTTT. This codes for CATSRENINEAFF.

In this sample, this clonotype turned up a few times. In nucleotides, the CDR3 is TGTGCCAGCAGTTACTCCGGGACAGCCCTCAATCAGCCCCAGCATTTT. It is translated as CASSYSGTALNQPQHF. The chain recombines TRBV6-5 with TRBJ1-5; 7 nucleotides match TRBD1. The ends lost 0 bases at V and 3 bases at J; junction bases unmatched: 5. The V gene's germline CDR1 is MNHEY and CDR2 SVGAGI. This CDR3 contains 16 residues.

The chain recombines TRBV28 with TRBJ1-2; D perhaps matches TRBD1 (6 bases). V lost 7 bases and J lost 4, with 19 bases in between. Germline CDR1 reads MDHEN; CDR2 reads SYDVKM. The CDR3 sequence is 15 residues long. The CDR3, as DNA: TGTGCCAGCAACAAAAAACAGGGAGGCGGCTATGGCTACACCTTC. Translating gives CASNKKQGGGYGYTF.

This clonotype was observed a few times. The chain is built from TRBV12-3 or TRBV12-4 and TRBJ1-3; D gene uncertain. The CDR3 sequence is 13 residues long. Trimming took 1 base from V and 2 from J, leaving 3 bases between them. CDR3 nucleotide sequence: TGTGCCAGCAGTTTAGTAACTGGAAACACCATATATTTT. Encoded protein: CASSLVTGNTIYF.

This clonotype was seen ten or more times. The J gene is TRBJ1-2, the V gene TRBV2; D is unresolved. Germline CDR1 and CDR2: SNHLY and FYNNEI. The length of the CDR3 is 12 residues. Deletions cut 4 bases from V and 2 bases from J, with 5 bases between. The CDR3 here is CASSGGNYGYTF. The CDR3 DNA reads TGTGCCAGCAGTGGCGGGAACTATGGCTACACCTTC. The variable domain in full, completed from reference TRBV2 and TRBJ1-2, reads EPEVTQTPSHQVTQMGQEVILRCVPISNHLYFYWYRQILGQKVEFLVSFYNNEISEKSEIFDDQFSVERPDGSNFTLKIRSTKLEDSAMYFCASSGGNYGYTFGSGTRLTVV.

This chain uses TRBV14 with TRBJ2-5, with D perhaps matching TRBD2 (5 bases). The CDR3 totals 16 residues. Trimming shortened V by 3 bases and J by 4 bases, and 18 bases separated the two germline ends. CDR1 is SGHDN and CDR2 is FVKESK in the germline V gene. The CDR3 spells CASSHELGVRLETQYF. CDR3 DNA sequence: TGTGCCAGCAGCCACGAACTCGGGGTTCGTTTAGAGACCCAGTACTTC.

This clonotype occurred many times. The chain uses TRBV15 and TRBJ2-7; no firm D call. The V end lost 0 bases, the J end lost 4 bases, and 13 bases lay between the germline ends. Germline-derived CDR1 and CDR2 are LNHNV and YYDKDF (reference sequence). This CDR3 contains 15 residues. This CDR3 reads CATSRDQGLGYEQYF. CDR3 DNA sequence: TGTGCCACCAGCAGAGATCAAGGTTTGGGATACGAGCAGTACTTC.

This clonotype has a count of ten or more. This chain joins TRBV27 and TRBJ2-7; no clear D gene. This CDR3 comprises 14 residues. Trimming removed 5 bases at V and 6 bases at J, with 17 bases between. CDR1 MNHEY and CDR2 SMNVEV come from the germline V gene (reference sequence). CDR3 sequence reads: CASSPRHVSGEQYF. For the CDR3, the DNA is TGTGCCAGCAGTCCCAGACATGTCTCGGGCGAGCAGTACTTC.

This CDR3 reads CASSFSGHEAFF. In DNA, the CDR3 is TGTGCCAGCAGCTTTTCTGGGCATGAAGCTTTCTTT. The chain is built from TRBV5-6 and TRBJ1-1; no clear D. Germline values: CDR1 SGHDT, CDR2 YYEEEE. Deletions cut 2 bases from V and 7 bases from J, with 9 bases between. The CDR3 consists of 12 residues.

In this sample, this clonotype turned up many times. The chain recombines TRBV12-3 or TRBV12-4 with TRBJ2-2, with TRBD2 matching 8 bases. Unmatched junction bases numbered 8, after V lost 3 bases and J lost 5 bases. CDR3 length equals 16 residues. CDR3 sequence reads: CASSFFASGGTGELFF. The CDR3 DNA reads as TGTGCCAGCAGTTTTTTTGCTTCGGGGGGGACCGGGGAGCTGTTTTTT.

The CDR3 DNA reads as TGTGCCAGCAGCGACCTCCTACAGAATCAGCCCCAGCATTTT. Amino acid sequence: CASSDLLQNQPQHF. This chain connects TRBV7-8 to TRBJ1-5; no reliable D call. There are 14 residues in the CDR3. Germline CDR1 SGHVS, CDR2 FQNEAQ. Trimming pared 5 bases from V and 4 bases from J, leaving 12 bases between.

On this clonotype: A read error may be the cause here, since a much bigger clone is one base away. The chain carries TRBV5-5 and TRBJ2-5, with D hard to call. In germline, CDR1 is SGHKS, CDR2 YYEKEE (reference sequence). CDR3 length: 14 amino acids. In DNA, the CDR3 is TGTGTCAGCAGCTTTTCGGGTCACCAAGAGACCCAGTACTTC. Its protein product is CVSSFSGHQETQYF.

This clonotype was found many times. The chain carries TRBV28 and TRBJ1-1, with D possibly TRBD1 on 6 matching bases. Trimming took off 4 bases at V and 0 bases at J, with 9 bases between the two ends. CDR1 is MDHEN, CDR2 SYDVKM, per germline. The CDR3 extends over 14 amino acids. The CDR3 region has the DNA TGTGCCAGCAGTTCGCGACAGGTGAACACTGAAGCTTTCTTT. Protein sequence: CASSSRQVNTEAFF.